The present T cell receptor (beta chain) was sequenced within a study of blood T cell repertoires in COVID-19. Sequenced by immunoSEQ multiplex PCR; TCRdb stores in-frame clones only, minus some. The sample records some 140,000 clones, about four fifths being singletons. Between the trimmed V and J ends, which lost 0 bases and 2 bases, there was a span of 20 bases. Per the germline V gene, CDR1 is GTSNPN and CDR2 is SVGIG (reference sequence). This CDR3 is built from 18 residues. The V and J genes are TRBV30 and TRBJ1-5; TRBD1 might be the D (6 bases). The material sequenced was peripheral blood. This clonotype was sampled from an elderly man with acute or convalescent COVID-19. DNA of the CDR3: TGTGCCTGGAGTGTAAATTCGGTCGGGGCAGGGGGCAATCAGCCCCAGCATTTT. Protein: CAWSVNSVGAGGNQPQHF.